The T cell receptor (beta chain) described here comes from a study of post-analysis software for immune sequencing data. The study, taken as a whole, reports: People with multiple sclerosis had a significantly lower normalized Chao1 diversity than controls did. Five or six TRBV segments appeared more often in patients than in controls, and TRBV5-6, TRBV5-1 and TRBV20-1 were among these.

Details on this clonotype: Antigen specificity is unknown.

Trimming took off 0 bases at V and 4 bases at J, with 12 bases between the two ends. Germline V gene data show CDR1 as PRHDT and CDR2 as FYEKMQ (reference sequence). This CDR3 comprises 15 residues. Presence of unique molecular identifiers characterized the TCR beta cDNA libraries. MiXCR was run by TCRdb on the PCR reads, yielding one entry per CDR3 protein. The table shows 750,000 to 950,000 distinct CDR3 sequences, with approximately 44% occurring only once. The gene calls are TRBV13 and TRBJ1-2; D unclear. The specimen was blood. This sequence originates from a girl aged 10 to 17 with multiple sclerosis. For the CDR3, the DNA is TGTGCCAGCAGCTTAGGGGGGAGTTCCCTCTATGGCTACACCTTC. Protein sequence: CASSLGGSSLYGYTF.